These 16 T cell receptor beta chains were sequenced from one sample in a study of shared clonotypes between healthy human individuals. Using immunoSEQ multiplex PCR, the repertoire was profiled, and TCRdb retains in-frame clones only, with some absent. This sample has over a million clones, with 95% to 97% found just once. The sequenced sample was naive CD4+ T cells sorted from blood. Subset meaning: CD45RA+ positively selected. All receptors derive from a man aged 30-40 years in good health.

The V gene is TRBV7-6, the J gene TRBJ2-2; D is uncertain. CDR1 and CDR2 from the germline V gene are SGHVS and FNYEAQ. Trimming removed 5 bases at V and 1 base at J, with 14 bases between. The CDR3 consists of 16 residues. The CDR3 DNA follows: TGTGCCAGCAGCCGAAACCCCGACCTGAACACCGGGGAGCTGTTTTTT. Protein: CASSRNPDLNTGELFF.

The gene calls are TRBV10-2 and TRBJ2-5; D gene uncertain. The CDR3 is 11 amino acids. CDR1 is WSHSY and CDR2 is SAAADI in the germline V gene. Trimming removed 7 bases at V and 5 bases at J, with 8 bases between. The CDR3 nucleotides are TGCGCCAGCAAGTTCCTCGAGACCCAGTACTTC. It specifies CASKFLETQYF.

Details on this clone: Additional DNA sequences in this sample encode the identical CDR3. The chain joins TRBV15 to TRBJ2-3, with 8 nucleotides matching TRBD2. CDR3 length: 16 residues. Trimming at V came to 3 bases and at J to 0 bases, leaving 5 bases not matched to a gene. CDR1 and CDR2 (germline): LNHNV, YYDKDF (reference sequence). The CDR3 is CATSRGLAGSTDTQYF. DNA of the CDR3: TGTGCCACCAGCAGGGGGCTAGCGGGCAGCACAGATACGCAGTATTTT.

Notes on this clone: Additional DNA sequences in this sample encode the identical CDR3. This rearrangement joins TRBV11-2 to TRBJ1-1, with D hard to call. Germline V gene lookup returns CDR1 SGHAT and CDR2 FQNNGV. This CDR3 is 14 amino acids long. V was pared by 1 base and J by 1 base, with 7 bases between. CDR3 nucleotides: TGTGCCAGCAGCTTAGTCGGCGGGAACACTGAAGCTTTCTTT. It is translated as CASSLVGGNTEAFF.

The rearrangement joins TRBV19 to TRBJ2-7; D is unresolved. The germline V gene encodes CDR1 LNHDA and CDR2 SQIVND (reference sequence). The CDR3 has 15 residues. V was trimmed by 3 bases and J by 1 base, leaving 13 bases between them. The CDR3, as DNA: TGTGCCAGTAGTATGGCAGGTACCTTATCCTACGAGCAGTACTTC. It translates to CASSMAGTLSYEQYF.

V gene TRBV4-1 combines with J gene TRBJ2-7; D remains unclear. CDR3 length: 16 amino acids. V lost 1 base, J lost 0 bases, and 13 bases lay in between. Germline V lookup: CDR1 MGHRA, CDR2 YSYEKL. CDR3: CASSQGMAYSSYEQYF. The CDR3 nucleotides read TGCGCCAGCAGCCAAGGGATGGCTTATAGCTCCTACGAGCAGTACTTC.

V is TRBV7-2 and J is TRBJ2-3; tentative D call: TRBD1 (7 bases). The CDR3 is 17 residues long. Germline lookup yields CDR1 SGHTA and CDR2 FQGNSA. Trimming stripped 1 base from V and 3 bases from J, with 17 bases between. CDR3 sequence (DNA): TGTGCCAGCAGCTTAGTGCTGGGTCCAGGGGGGACAGATACGCAGTATTTT. It is translated as CASSLVLGPGGTDTQYF.

V and J are TRBV19 and TRBJ1-5, with 10 bases lining up with TRBD1. This CDR3 has 19 amino acids. The V segment lost 5 bases and the J segment 7 bases; nucleotides outside the gene matches: 20. CDR1 and CDR2 (germline): LNHDA, SQIVND (reference sequence). The CDR3 is CASSGESGTGELSGQPQHF. CDR3 DNA sequence: TGTGCCAGTAGTGGGGAATCCGGGACAGGGGAACTTTCTGGGCAGCCCCAGCATTTT.

The chain recombines TRBV28 with TRBJ2-7, with a weak D call TRBD1 (6 bases). The CDR3 covers 14 residues. V was shortened by 6 bases and J by 4 bases, with 16 bases between the two germline ends. Germline V gene sequence: CDR1 MDHEN, CDR2 SYDVKM. In DNA form, the CDR3 reads TGTGCCAGCAGAGCCCAGGGGCCTCTGTACGAGCAGTACTTC. This codes for CASRAQGPLYEQYF.

J is TRBJ1-5 and V is TRBV27; no clear D. Trimming stripped 2 bases from V and 5 bases from J, with 16 bases between. CDR3 length: 16 residues. Germline V gives CDR1 MNHEY, CDR2 SMNVEV (reference sequence). In DNA, the CDR3 is TGTGCCAGCAGTTTAGCCCCACGGGCAGACCATCAGCCCCAGCATTTT. Encoded protein: CASSLAPRADHQPQHF.

The genes are TRBV7-9 and TRBJ1-3; 7 bases agree with TRBD1. The ends lost 1 base at V and 2 bases at J; junction bases unmatched: 5. CDR3 length equals 16 residues. The V gene's germline CDR1 is SEHNR and CDR2 FQNEAQ (reference sequence). The CDR3 bases are TGTGCCAGCAGCTTAGATACAGGGGCCACTGGAAACACCATATATTTT. Translated: CASSLDTGATGNTIYF.

The chain has TRBV27 and TRBJ2-7; D unclear. The CDR3 covers 16 residues. V dropped 3 bases and J dropped 6 bases, with 21 bases sitting between them. The V gene's germline CDR1 is MNHEY and CDR2 SMNVEV (reference sequence). Here the CDR3 reads CASSFKGLGRGPEQYF. DNA of the CDR3: TGTGCCAGCAGTTTTAAGGGCCTAGGCAGAGGACCCGAGCAGTACTTC.

This chain links TRBV19 with TRBJ2-1; 9 bases are shared with TRBD1. This CDR3 contains 15 residues. With 3 bases clipped from V and 5 bases from J, the junction kept 5 bases outside the gene matches. CDR1 LNHDA and CDR2 SQIVND come from the germline V gene (reference sequence). In DNA, the CDR3 is TGTGCCAGTAGTATTTTGACAGGGGGTAACAATGAGCAGTTCTTC. The encoded protein is CASSILTGGNNEQFF.

The V and J genes are TRBV7-3 and TRBJ2-1; D uncertain. V shed 5 bases and J shed 8 bases, with 13 bases lying between them. Germline lookup yields CDR1 SGHTA and CDR2 FQGTGA. The CDR3 extends over 13 amino acids. CDR3 sequence (DNA): TGTGCCAGCAGCCCCGTCGGAGTAGATGAGCAGTTCTTC. Protein product: CASSPVGVDEQFF.

V usage is TRBV10-3 and J usage is TRBJ2-2; 9 bases are a match to TRBD2. This CDR3 has 17 residues. V shed 4 bases and J 0 bases; nucleotides not matched to a gene: 6. Germline-derived CDR1 and CDR2 are ENHRY and SYGVKD. CDR3 region: CAISGLAVRANTGELFF. CDR3 coding DNA: TGTGCCATCAGTGGACTAGCGGTACGGGCGAACACCGGGGAGCTGTTTTTT.

The chain uses TRBV7-2 and TRBJ2-1, with 10 nucleotides matching TRBD2. CDR1 is SGHTA and CDR2 is FQGNSA in the germline V gene. V lost 1 base, J lost 6 bases, and 6 bases stayed unmatched. This CDR3 is built from 16 residues. The CDR3 DNA reads as TGTGCCAGCAGCTTAGTAAGCGGGAGGGCCGGCAATGAGCAGTTCTTC. The encoded protein is CASSLVSGRAGNEQFF.